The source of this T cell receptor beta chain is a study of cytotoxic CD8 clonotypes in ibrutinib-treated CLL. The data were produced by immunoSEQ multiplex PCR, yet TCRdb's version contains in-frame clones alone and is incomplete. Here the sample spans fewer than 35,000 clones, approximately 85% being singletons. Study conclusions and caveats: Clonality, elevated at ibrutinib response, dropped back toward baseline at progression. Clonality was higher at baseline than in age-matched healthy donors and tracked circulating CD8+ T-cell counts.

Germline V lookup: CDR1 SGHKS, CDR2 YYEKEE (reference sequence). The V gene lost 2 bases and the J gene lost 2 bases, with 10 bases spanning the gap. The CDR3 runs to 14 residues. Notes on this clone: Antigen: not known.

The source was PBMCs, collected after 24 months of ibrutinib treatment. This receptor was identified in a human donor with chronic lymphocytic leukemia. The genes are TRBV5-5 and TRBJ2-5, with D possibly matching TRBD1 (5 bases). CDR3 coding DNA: TGTGCCAGCAGCTTTGGGGCTAGACAAGAGACCCAGTACTTC. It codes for CASSFGARQETQYF.